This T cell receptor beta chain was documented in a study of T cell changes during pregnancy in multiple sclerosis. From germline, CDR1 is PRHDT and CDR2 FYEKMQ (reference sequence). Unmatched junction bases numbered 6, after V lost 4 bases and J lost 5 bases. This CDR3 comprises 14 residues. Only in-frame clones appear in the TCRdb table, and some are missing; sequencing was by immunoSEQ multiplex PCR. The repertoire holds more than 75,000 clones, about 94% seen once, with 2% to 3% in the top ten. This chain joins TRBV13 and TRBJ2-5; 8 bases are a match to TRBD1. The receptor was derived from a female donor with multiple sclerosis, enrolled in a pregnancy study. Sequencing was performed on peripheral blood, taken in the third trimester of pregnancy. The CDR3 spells CASSSDREVETQYF. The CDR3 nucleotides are TGTGCCAGCAGCTCGGACAGGGAAGTGGAGACCCAGTACTTC.